This T cell receptor (beta chain) is drawn from a study of neoadjuvant anti-PD-1 for oral cavity cancer. Study observations and caveats: Higher pretreatment Treg/Th17 ratios tracked higher pretreatment blood clonality.

About this clone: Its antigen is still unknown.

Profiled with immunoSEQ multiplex PCR; TCRdb holds only in-frame clones, not every one. The table shows around 62,000 clones, with around four fifths occurring only once. The sample in question was PBMCs, obtained before nivolumab (anti-PD-1) treatment. This TCR was recovered from a person aged 40 to 85 with oral cavity squamous cell carcinoma.

CDR3 sequence reads: CASTLRDSNNTEAFF. The CDR3 nucleotides read TGTGCCAGCACCTTAAGGGACAGTAACAACACTGAAGCTTTCTTT. The rearrangement joins TRBV4-2 to TRBJ1-1, with TRBD1 identical over 7 bases. Germline assignment: CDR1 LGHNA and CDR2 YNFKEQ. Trimming took 7 bases from V and 2 from J; bases not matched to a gene: 10. The CDR3 is made up of 15 amino acids.